The 5 T cell receptor beta chains reported below all come from one sample, sequenced in a study of blood T cells in healthy people across ages. The authors ran a second PCR of about 6 to 11 cycles using a sample-barcoded 5' primer and a J-beta primer mix. A single record per CDR3 protein comes from TCRdb applying MiXCR to the 5' RACE reads. Counted here are 760,000 or so distinct CDR3 sequences, approximately 25% occurring once; the ten biggest clones make up 9.4%. These data were likewise used in another study, on T cells of mothers and their children.

Sequenced input: blood. These receptors all come from a boy younger than 18 in good health.

This clonotype was recorded only once. V usage is TRBV29-1 and J usage is TRBJ1-2, with D maybe TRBD1 (5 bases). The CDR3 spans 14 residues. The V and J ends lost 6 bases and 4 bases respectively, with 18 bases between them. Germline V gives CDR1 SQVTM, CDR2 ANQGSEA. The CDR3 region is CSVEQAQDLYGYTF. The CDR3 DNA reads as TGCAGCGTCGAACAGGCCCAAGACCTCTATGGCTACACCTTC.

This clonotype occurred a few times. The chain employs TRBV28 and TRBJ2-3, with D perhaps being TRBD1 or TRBD2 (6 bases each). The CDR3 loop spans 14 amino acids. Trimming removed 10 bases at V and 2 bases at J, with 16 bases between. CDR1 and CDR2 from the germline V gene are MDHEN and SYDVKM. The CDR3 DNA reads TGTGCCACCAACCGGGGGCAGGACACAGATACGCAGTATTTT. Protein sequence: CATNRGQDTDTQYF. Full variable domain (outside the CDR3, taken from reference TRBV28 and TRBJ2-3): DVKVTQSSRYLVKRTGEKVFLECVQDMDHENMFWYRQDPGLGLRLIYFSYDVKMKEKGDIPEGYSVSREKKERFSLILESASTNQTSMYLCATNRGQDTDTQYFGPGTRLTVL.

This chain joins TRBV24-1 and TRBJ2-2; no definite D call. This CDR3 comprises 14 residues. Trimming left V 4 bases short and J 3 bases short, with 8 bases between. Germline V lookup: CDR1 KGHDR, CDR2 SFDVKD. The chain's CDR3 is CATSDKVDTGELFF. The CDR3 bases are TGTGCCACCAGTGACAAGGTCGACACCGGGGAGCTGTTTTTT.

This clonotype turned up a few times. The chain has TRBV5-1 and TRBJ1-1, with no clear D. Germline V gene lookup returns CDR1 SGHRS and CDR2 YFSETQ. This CDR3 has 13 amino acids. V was clipped by 0 bases and J by 4 bases, with 7 bases between them. In nucleotides, the CDR3 is TGCGCCAGCAGCTTGGACACGGCCACTGAAGCTTTCTTT. It translates to CASSLDTATEAFF.

The chain has TRBV20-1 and TRBJ2-1; the D is unclear. Looked up from germline, CDR1 is DFQATT and CDR2 is SNEGSKA (reference sequence). The CDR3 has 15 amino acids. V lost 2 bases, J lost 3 bases, and 14 bases lay in between. CDR3 in DNA: TGCAGTGCTAGATCCGGTAGCAAAAACTACAATGAGCAGTTCTTC. This encodes CSARSGSKNYNEQFF.